This record concerns one T cell receptor (beta chain) sequence. What it binds is not known. This entry is derived from a study of OX40 agonist ivuxolimab in advanced cancers. TCRdb's table, derived via immunoSEQ multiplex PCR, lists solely in-frame clones and lacks some. The data show about 130,000 clones, about 92% seen once. General study findings and limits: Specificity for antigen went undetermined in the expanded peripheral T cells.

Germline lookup yields CDR1 KGHSH and CDR2 LQKENI. Trimming cost V 1 base and J 4 bases, with 7 bases left between them. CDR3 size: 14 residues. The chain is built from TRBV18 and TRBJ2-2; D is unclear. The TCR originated in an adult with an advanced solid tumor such as melanoma, head and neck, liver or kidney cancer. The sample in question was CD4+ or CD8+ T cells sorted from blood, obtained in a trial of the OX40 agonist ivuxolimab. The CDR3 reads CASSPQKPTGELFF. The DNA for the CDR3 is TGTGCCAGCTCACCACAAAAGCCCACCGGGGAGCTGTTTTTT.